This T cell receptor beta chain was recorded in a study of cytomegalovirus exposure and HLA in healthy donors. Turning to the study itself: Tens of millions of unique TCRs, all from HLA-typed donors, were included in an early release of the data.

Study-wide results and caveats: An analysis was carried out later, and it reportedly showed fewer N-insertions in an Asian-associated ancestry cluster than the 666-donor mean. Association of roughly 18,000 TCR beta sequences with HLA alleles was found at 0.05 false discovery rate in a later analysis.

Primers: 60 Vbeta forward and 13 Jbeta reverse. TCRdb's table, derived via immunoSEQ multiplex PCR, lists solely in-frame clones and lacks some. The sample shows about 110,000 clones, 70% to 80% of them seen only once. Regarding this clone: Its antigen remains unidentified.

The receptor was derived from a man aged 50 or older in good health and CMV-seropositive. The source material was PBMCs.

The CDR3 nucleotides are TGCAGCGCTCACCTTAGGGGCGGGGGGGAAGATACGCAGTATTTT. Translating it yields CSAHLRGGGEDTQYF. The V call is TRBV29-1, the J call TRBJ2-3; 9 nucleotides line up with TRBD2. Trimming took 7 bases from V and 5 from J; bases not matched to a gene: 13. The CDR3 sequence is 15 residues long. Looked up from germline, CDR1 is SQVTM and CDR2 is ANQGSEA.